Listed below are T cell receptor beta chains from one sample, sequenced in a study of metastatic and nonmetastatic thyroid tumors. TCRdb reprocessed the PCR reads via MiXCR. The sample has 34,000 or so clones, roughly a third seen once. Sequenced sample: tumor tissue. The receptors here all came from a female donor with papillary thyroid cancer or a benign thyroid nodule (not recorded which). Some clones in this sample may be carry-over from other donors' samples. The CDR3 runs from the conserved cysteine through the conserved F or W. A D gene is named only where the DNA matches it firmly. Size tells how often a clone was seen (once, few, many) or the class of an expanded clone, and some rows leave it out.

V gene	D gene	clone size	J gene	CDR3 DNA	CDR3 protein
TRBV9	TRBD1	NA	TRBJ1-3	TGTGCCAGCAGCGACCGGACAGGGGAGCACACCATATATTTT	CASSDRTGEHTIYF
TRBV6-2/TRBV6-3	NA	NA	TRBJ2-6	TGTGCCAGCAGTTACAGAGGGGGCTCTGGGGCCAACGTCCTGACTTTC	CASSYRGGSGANVLTF
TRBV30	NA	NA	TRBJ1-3	TGTGCCTGGAGTGTAACTTGGGGGTACGGAAACACCATATATTTT	CAWSVTWGYGNTIYF
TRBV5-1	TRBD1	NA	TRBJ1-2	TGCGCCAGCAGCGTTGACAGGGGCTATGGCTACACCTTC	CASSVDRGYGYTF
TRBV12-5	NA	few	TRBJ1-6	TGTGCTAGTGGGCCTCCGGGGCCGTATAATTCACCCCTCCACTTT	CASGPPGPYNSPLHF
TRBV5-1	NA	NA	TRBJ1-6	TGCGCCAGCAGCGAAGGCGATAATTCACCCCTCCACTTT	CASSEGDNSPLHF
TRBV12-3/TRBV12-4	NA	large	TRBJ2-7	TGTGCCAGCAGTTTACAGGGGGGCTCCTACGAGCAGTACTTC	CASSLQGGSYEQYF
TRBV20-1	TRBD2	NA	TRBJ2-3	TGCAGTGCTAGAAAGGTACTAGCGGGAGATACGCAGTATTTT	CSARKVLAGDTQYF
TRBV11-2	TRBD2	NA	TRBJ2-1	TGTGCCAGCAGCTTAGGGGCTAGCGGGAGTAGCGTCTATGAGCAGTTCTTC	CASSLGASGSSVYEQFF
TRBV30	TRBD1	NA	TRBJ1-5	TGTGCCTGGGGACAGGGCGAATGGCCCCAGCATTTT	CAWGQGEWPQHF
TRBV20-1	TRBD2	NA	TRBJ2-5	TGCAGTGCACCACCTAGCGGGAGGTTTCAAGAGACCCAGTACTTC	CSAPPSGRFQETQYF
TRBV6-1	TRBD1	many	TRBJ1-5	TGTGCCAGCAGGGGGACAGGATATCAGCCCCAGCATTTT	CASRGTGYQPQHF
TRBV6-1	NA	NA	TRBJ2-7	TGTGCCAGCAGCCTTGACAGGAGATACGAGCAGTACTTC	CASSLDRRYEQYF
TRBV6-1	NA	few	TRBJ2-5	TGTGCCAGCAGTGAATTGAGGGGGGACCAAGAGACCCAGTACTTC	CASSELRGDQETQYF